The source of this T cell receptor (beta chain) is a study of T cell repertoires in cytomegalovirus infection. The CDR3 has 17 amino acids. The V gene lost 2 bases and the J gene lost 0 bases, with 16 bases spanning the gap. Germline V CDR1 and CDR2: MNHEY, SVGEGT. Remarks on this clonotype: What it recognizes is unknown.

From the reads, TCRdb called clonotypes with MiXCR, one entry per CDR3 protein. The sample lists about half a million distinct CDR3 sequences, 25% to 35% occurring once. Study-wide points: Cumulated frequencies of public TCR beta families served to identify carriers of CMV plus the relevant HLA.

This sample comprised cultured PBMCs, obtained from culture after CMV antigen stimulation. The chain has TRBV6-2 or TRBV6-3 and TRBJ2-5; tentative D call: TRBD2 (6 bases). The clonotype originates from a human donor in good health (CMV status not recorded). Some clones in this sample may be carry-over from other donors' samples. The CDR3 coding sequence is TGTGCCAGCAGTTACAACACGGGAGAGGGTAACCAAGAGACCCAGTACTTC. Protein: CASSYNTGEGNQETQYF.